One and the same sample provided the 23 T cell receptor beta chains below, sequenced in a study of T cells in Graves' hyperthyroidism and ophthalmopathy. Amplification of TCR beta CDR3 regions used RNA as the template. The TCR CDR3 was amplified in a first-round RT-PCR using the HTBI primer set. MiXCR was run by TCRdb on the multiplex PCR reads, yielding one entry per CDR3 protein. The table lists 400,000 to 550,000 distinct CDR3 sequences, approximately 15% of them singletons. The sample consisted of blood. These receptors were taken from a woman in her late teens or twenties with Graves' hyperthyroidism.

A few counts support this clonotype. This chain connects TRBV5-1 to TRBJ2-1, with D possibly called TRBD1 or TRBD2 (5 bases each). The ends were cut back, 2 bases at V and 0 bases at J, with 15 bases in the middle. Germline CDR1 reads SGHRS; CDR2 reads YFSETQ. This CDR3 region has 17 residues. CDR3: CASSFTGRVSSYNEQFF. In nucleotides, the CDR3 is TGCGCCAGCAGCTTCACGGGGCGGGTAAGCTCCTACAATGAGCAGTTCTTC.

The sample holds many counts of this clonotype. The chain is built from TRBV15 and TRBJ2-3; TRBD2 might be the D (5 bases). The CDR3 runs 14 residues. Germline CDR1 and CDR2: LNHNV and YYDKDF (reference sequence). V lost 5 bases to trimming and J lost 7 bases, with 16 bases between them. The CDR3 DNA reads TGTGCCACCAGCGAGACCCCTTCGGGAAATACGCAGTATTTT. Amino acid sequence: CATSETPSGNTQYF.

This clonotype was observed many times. The V and J genes are TRBV2 and TRBJ2-1, with D possibly being TRBD1 or TRBD2 (6 bases each). Germline assignment: CDR1 SNHLY and CDR2 FYNNEI. Trimming took 7 bases from V and 4 from J, leaving 14 bases between them. The CDR3 runs to 14 residues. CDR3 DNA sequence: TGTGCCAGCAAGGATCGGGGGCTATACAATGAGCAGTTCTTC. Residues: CASKDRGLYNEQFF.

This clonotype was counted ten times or more. The CDR3 DNA reads as TGTGCCAGCAGCTTAGACAGCGGCGGGAGTTCGTGGAGGAGCTCCTACAATGAGCAGTTCTTC. Encoded protein: CASSLDSGGSSWRSSYNEQFF. The chain uses TRBV11-3 and TRBJ2-1, with 7 nucleotides matching TRBD2. This CDR3 spans 21 amino acids. Germline values: CDR1 SGHNT, CDR2 YENEEA. V was pared by 0 bases and J by 0 bases, with 17 bases of the junction left unmatched.

At least ten counts were recorded for this clonotype. This chain uses TRBV15 with TRBJ2-5; no clear D. CDR1 and CDR2 from the germline V gene are LNHNV and YYDKDF (reference sequence). The CDR3 contains 13 residues. Deletions cut 0 bases from V and 5 bases from J, with 7 bases between. CDR3 sequence: CATSRDLGETQYF. In nucleotides, the CDR3 is TGTGCCACCAGCAGAGACCTCGGGGAGACCCAGTACTTC.

This clonotype was counted ten times or more. This rearrangement joins TRBV6-1 to TRBJ2-1, with 11 bases identical to TRBD1. Germline trimming cut 5 bases from V and 9 bases from J; bases unmatched to any gene: 6. Germline assignment: CDR1 MNHNS and CDR2 SASEGT. The CDR3 loop spans 14 amino acids. The CDR3: CASSTGQGVGEQFF. CDR3 in DNA: TGTGCCAGCAGTACGGGACAGGGGGTTGGTGAGCAGTTCTTC.

This clonotype was counted only a few times. V and J are TRBV20-1 and TRBJ2-7, with 8 bases fitting TRBD2. The CDR3 extends over 15 amino acids. After removal of 0 bases from V and 9 bases from J, the junction contained 13 bases not matched to a gene. Looked up from germline, CDR1 is DFQATT and CDR2 is SNEGSKA (reference sequence). CDR3 in amino acids: CSAREGPGAGVGQYF. The CDR3, as DNA: TGCAGTGCTAGAGAGGGTCCGGGAGCGGGAGTCGGGCAGTACTTC.

This clonotype has more than one count but fewer than ten. V and J are TRBV25-1 and TRBJ2-1, with TRBD1 matching over 7 bases. CDR3 length equals 17 residues. With V trimmed by 0 bases and J by 9 bases, 14 bases remained unmatched. CDR1 is MGHDK, CDR2 SYGVNS, per germline. The CDR3 sequence: CASSEYGTGVDWGEQFF. In DNA, the CDR3 is TGTGCCAGCAGTGAATATGGTACAGGGGTAGACTGGGGTGAGCAGTTCTTC.

The chain couples TRBV29-1 to TRBJ2-7, with 8 bases fitting TRBD1. Germline V gene sequence: CDR1 SQVTM, CDR2 ANQGSEA. CDR3 size: 13 residues. The V gene end was trimmed by 6 bases and the J gene end by 5 bases; junction bases not matched to a gene: 9. CDR3 DNA sequence: TGCAGCGTCGGCCGGACAGGGTTGGACGAGCAGTACTTC. Protein product: CSVGRTGLDEQYF.

This clonotype came up a few times. This sequence joins TRBV27 and TRBJ1-5; D remains unclear. CDR1 and CDR2 (germline): MNHEY, SMNVEV (reference sequence). The V and J ends lost 6 bases and 4 bases respectively, with 13 bases between them. CDR3 length: 14 amino acids. CDR3 residues: CASRGAARNQPQHF. Here the CDR3 DNA reads TGTGCCAGCAGGGGTGCGGCCAGGAATCAGCCCCAGCATTTT.

This clonotype has at least ten counts. This chain links TRBV5-6 with TRBJ2-3, with D possibly matching TRBD2 (6 bases). CDR1 is SGHDT, CDR2 YYEEEE, per germline. The CDR3 covers 17 residues. With 0 bases removed from V and 0 bases from J, the gap between germline ends came to 14 bases. The CDR3 DNA reads as TGTGCCAGCAGCTTGGAGTATCCGGGAGTAAGCACAGATACGCAGTATTTT. This gives the protein CASSLEYPGVSTDTQYF.

Ten or more counts support this clonotype. The chain combines TRBV19 with TRBJ2-1; 7 nucleotides align to TRBD2. The CDR3 has 15 residues. The junction had 8 bases not matched to a gene; V was cut back by 7 bases and J by 2 bases. Germline V CDR1 and CDR2: LNHDA, SQIVND (reference sequence). The CDR3 protein is CASKGASGTYNEQFF. CDR3 in DNA: TGTGCCAGTAAAGGAGCTAGCGGTACCTACAATGAGCAGTTCTTC.

This clonotype was counted ten times or more. The V and J genes are TRBV10-3 and TRBJ1-6; 8 bases agree with TRBD1. From germline, CDR1 is ENHRY and CDR2 SYGVKD. With 2 bases clipped from V and 5 bases from J, the junction kept 2 bases outside the gene matches. This CDR3 contains 15 residues. CDR3 DNA sequence: TGTGCCATCAGTGAGGGACAGGGTGATAATTCACCCCTCCACTTT. Protein sequence: CAISEGQGDNSPLHF.

This clonotype was detected a few times. The chain employs TRBV10-1 and TRBJ2-3, with 7 bases identical to TRBD2. Unmatched junction bases numbered 11, after V lost 0 bases and J lost 2 bases. This CDR3 is built from 18 residues. CDR1 is WNHNN and CDR2 is SYGVQD in the germline V gene (reference sequence). The chain's CDR3 is CASSESDSLAAFTDTQYF. CDR3 nucleotide sequence: TGCGCCAGCAGTGAGTCAGATAGCCTAGCGGCCTTCACAGATACGCAGTATTTT.

In its sample, this clonotype was seen many times. The rearrangement joins TRBV12-3 or TRBV12-4 to TRBJ2-3; D unresolved. CDR3 size: 13 residues. V was clipped by 5 bases and J by 5 bases, with 11 bases between them. This CDR3 reads CASSAVPEDTQYF. The CDR3 coding sequence is TGTGCCAGCAGTGCAGTCCCAGAAGATACGCAGTATTTT.

This clonotype has ten or more counts. The rearrangement joins TRBV30 to TRBJ2-3, with 12 nucleotides matching TRBD2. The CDR3 spans 19 residues. Germline V lookup: CDR1 GTSNPN, CDR2 SVGIG (reference sequence). V lost 2 bases and J lost 1; bases outside the gene matches: 13. CDR3 loop: CAWSQPSSGRAVRTDTQYF. CDR3 in DNA: TGTGCCTGGAGTCAACCCTCTAGCGGGAGGGCCGTTCGCACAGATACGCAGTATTTT. Complete variable domain (other parts from reference TRBV30 and TRBJ2-3): SQTIHQWPATLVQPVGSPLSLECTVEGTSNPNLYWYRQAAGRGLQLLFYSVGIGQISSEVPQNLSASRPQDRQFILSSKKLLLSDSGFYLCAWSQPSSGRAVRTDTQYFGPGTRLTVL.

Of note for this clonotype: No conserved phenylalanine or tryptophan is present at the end of the CDR3, so a read error is the likely explanation. The chain is built from TRBV3-1 and TRBJ2-2; 11 nucleotides line up with TRBD2. The J segment lost 3 bases and the V segment lost 6 bases, leaving 3 bases of the junction unmatched. Germline lookup yields CDR1 LGHDT and CDR2 YNNKEL (reference sequence). This CDR3 spans 15 amino acids. CDR3 loop: CASSPSGRYTGELFC. For the CDR3, the DNA is TGTGCCAGCAGTCCTAGCGGGAGGTACACCGGGGAGCTGTTTTGT.

This chain uses TRBV20-1 with TRBJ2-7; D remains unclear. Germline V gives CDR1 DFQATT, CDR2 SNEGSKA (reference sequence). V was clipped by 2 bases and J by 0 bases, with 14 bases between them. This CDR3 region has 15 residues. Written as DNA, the CDR3 is TGCAGTGCTAGATATTCTGGCCCAAGCTCCTACGAGCAGTACTTC. It is translated as CSARYSGPSSYEQYF.

The rearrangement links TRBV6-2 or TRBV6-3 to TRBJ1-2; D is uncertain. The length of the CDR3 is 13 residues. CDR1 and CDR2 from the germline V gene are MNHEY and SVGEGT. Trimming stripped 7 bases from V and 1 base from J, with 10 bases between. The CDR3 DNA follows: TGTGCCAGCAAGGAGGGCCTTAACTATGGCTACACCTTC. Its translation is CASKEGLNYGYTF.

This clonotype was seen a few times. V gene TRBV19 combines with J gene TRBJ2-1, with D hard to call. Germline assignment: CDR1 LNHDA and CDR2 SQIVND (reference sequence). Trimming took off 11 bases at V and 7 bases at J, with 18 bases between the two ends. The CDR3 sequence is 13 residues long. The CDR3 DNA is TGTGCCCATAATGGCACAGCTTTAAATGAGCAGTTCTTC. It yields the protein CAHNGTALNEQFF. Full variable domain (remainder filled in from reference TRBV19 and TRBJ2-1): DGGITQSPKYLFRKEGQNVTLSCEQNLNHDAMYWYRQDPGQGLRLIYYSQIVNDFQKGDIAEGYSVSREKKESFPLTVTSAQKNPTAFYLCAHNGTALNEQFFGPGTRLTVL.

This clonotype was seen at least ten times. The chain recombines TRBV12-5 with TRBJ2-7, with D tentatively TRBD1 (6 bases). This CDR3 comprises 14 residues. Trimming took off 5 bases at V and 9 bases at J, with 20 bases between the two ends. Looked up from germline, CDR1 is LGHNT and CDR2 is FRNRAP. The CDR3 DNA follows: TGTGCTAGTGGTGGGGACAAGACTCTACGAGGGCAGTACTTC. It specifies CASGGDKTLRGQYF.

This clonotype was detected many times. The chain employs TRBV7-2 and TRBJ1-5, with no clear D. The CDR3 totals 12 residues. The germline gives CDR1 SGHTA, CDR2 FQGNSA. Trimming removed 1 base at V and 6 bases at J, with 4 bases between. CDR3 region: CASSLVGQPQHF. The CDR3 DNA follows: TGTGCCAGCAGCTTAGTTGGTCAGCCCCAGCATTTT.

The chain has TRBV5-1 and TRBJ1-2; the D is unclear. CDR3 length equals 13 residues. The ends were cut back, 2 bases at V and 5 bases at J, with 10 bases in the middle. Germline V CDR1 and CDR2: SGHRS, YFSETQ. CDR3 sequence (DNA): TGCGCCAGCAGCTTAGGACGGTTATATGGCTACACCTTC. Residues: CASSLGRLYGYTF.